This T cell receptor beta chain stems from a study of T-cell reconstitution after alpha-beta-depleted transplantation in children. Points on this clonotype: Its matching antigen is unknown.

The length of the CDR3 is 15 residues. Losses at the gene ends were 4 bases for V and 4 bases for J; bases not matched to a gene: 6. CDR1 is LGHNA and CDR2 is YSLEER in the germline V gene. Study results and caveats: Once a year had passed after transplant, T-cell counts and diversity came mostly from newly produced T cells. The high TCRbeta diversity at day 60 in some patients came from surviving recipient T cells and thymic progenitors.

A library of TCRbeta sequences, prepared with unique molecular identifiers, was generated. TCRdb re-analysed the PCR reads in MiXCR, keeping a single row per CDR3 protein. The sample has hundreds of thousands of distinct CDR3 sequences; around 13% are singletons. The TCR originated in a girl aged 2 to 9 with congenital amegakaryocytic thrombocytopenia, due to receive a stem cell transplant. The sequenced sample was PBMCs, obtained before TCRalphabeta/CD19-depleted stem cell transplant. The chain recombines TRBV4-3 with TRBJ2-7; TRBD2 matches at 11 bases. DNA of the CDR3: TGCGCCAGCAGCCCGAGACTAGCGGGATTGTACGAGCAGTACTTC. Amino acids: CASSPRLAGLYEQYF.